This TCR beta chain is drawn from a study of OX40 agonist ivuxolimab in advanced cancers. Study-wide findings and caveats: Partial responders at 0.1-3.0 mg/kg had among the lowest clonal expansion.

Sequenced by immunoSEQ multiplex PCR; TCRdb stores in-frame clones only, minus some. The sample has 55,000 to 90,000 clones, around 90% seen once. CDR1 is SEHNR and CDR2 is FQNEAQ in the germline V gene (reference sequence). The CDR3 runs 13 residues. The V gene lost 7 bases and the J gene lost 10 bases, with 19 bases spanning the gap. A remark on this clone: Its antigen is not known.

The clonotype originates from an adult with an advanced solid tumor such as melanoma, head and neck, liver or kidney cancer. This chain uses TRBV7-9 with TRBJ1-1, with a weak D call TRBD1 (5 bases). Material: CD4+ or CD8+ T cells sorted from blood, obtained in a trial of the OX40 agonist ivuxolimab. The CDR3: CASTTRWGEGAFF. The CDR3 nucleotides are TGTGCCAGCACTACACGTTGGGGGGAGGGAGCTTTCTTT.